A selection of T cell receptor beta chains follows, all from one sample in a study of Ad26.COV2.S vaccination and SARS-CoV-2 variants. Only in-frame clones appear in the TCRdb table, and some are missing; sequencing was by immunoSEQ multiplex PCR. The table has 400,000 or so clones, roughly nine tenths seen once; the top ten hold approximately 3.7%. The sample consisted of peripheral blood, taken in a trial of Ad26.COV2.S vaccine versus placebo. The receptors shown here come from a person between 18 and 59 years old who received the Ad26.COV2.S COVID-19 vaccine or a placebo. CDR3s include the opening cysteine and the closing phenylalanine or tryptophan. D genes are given only for firm matches. Not all rows give a size; the values are once, few, many and, for expanded clones, a class.

TRBJ2-1,.,.,TRBV7-2,TGTGCCAGCAGCCGCGGACCAAACAATGAGCAGTTCTTC,CASSRGPNNEQFF
TRBJ1-3,.,.,TRBV5-8,TGTGCCAGCAGCTTTGGGACACCTGGAAACACCATATATTTT,CASSFGTPGNTIYF
TRBJ2-7,TRBD2,.,TRBV5-8,TGTGCCAGCATCTACGGCGGGGGGGCTCCCCCGCAGTACTTC,CASIYGGGAPPQYF
TRBJ1-4,.,.,TRBV21-1,TGTGCCAGGAAGAAGGATACGGAAAAACTGTTTTTT,CARKKDTEKLFF
TRBJ1-2,.,.,TRBV30,TGTGCCTGGAGTGTATCGGGACGGACAAACTATGGCTACACCTTC,CAWSVSGRTNYGYTF
TRBJ1-1,.,.,TRBV19,TGTGCCAGTAGCGCCTCGGCGGACATTGAAGCTTTCTTT,CASSASADIEAFF
TRBJ2-7,.,.,TRBV4-1,TGCGCCAGCAGCCAGATAATCGCGTGGAAGCAGTACTTC,CASSQIIAWKQYF
TRBJ2-1,TRBD1,.,TRBV27,TGTGCCAGCAGTCCCCCCGGGACAGTGACCTACAATGAGCAGTTCTTC,CASSPPGTVTYNEQFF
TRBJ1-1,.,.,TRBV4-1,TGCGCCAGCAGCCCAGGACAAGGAGGTGACACTGAAGCTTTCTTT,CASSPGQGGDTEAFF
TRBJ2-4,TRBD1,.,TRBV27,TGTGCCAGCAGAAGGGACAGGGGACTTCAAAACATTCAGTACTTC,CASRRDRGLQNIQYF
TRBJ1-3,TRBD1,.,TRBV30,TGTGCCTGGAAGGGACAGGTCAGAAACACCATATATTTT,CAWKGQVRNTIYF
TRBJ2-7,TRBD2,.,TRBV7-2,TGTGCCAGCAGCTTACTCCCTAGCGGGGGCGAGCAGTACTTC,CASSLLPSGGEQYF
TRBJ2-5,.,.,TRBV7-9,TGTGCCAGCAGCCGAGACAGCCAAGAGACCCAGTACTTC,CASSRDSQETQYF
TRBJ1-5,.,.,TRBV19,TGTGCCAGTAGTTTACAGGGAGATCAGCCCCAGCATTTT,CASSLQGDQPQHF
TRBJ2-3,TRBD2,.,TRBV5-6,TGTGCCAGCAGCTCGGGGGACTACGCGGTAGTTACGCAGTATTTT,CASSSGDYAVVTQYF
TRBJ1-4,.,once,TRBV19,TGTGCCAGTACTGGAACAGGGAATGAAAAACTGTTTTTT,CASTGTGNEKLFF
TRBJ2-2,TRBD1,.,TRBV10-3,TGTGCCATCAAGGGGGCGGGCACCGGGGAGCTGTTTTTT,CAIKGAGTGELFF
TRBJ1-1,TRBD1,few,TRBV5-6,TGTGCCAGCAGCTGGACAGGGGCAAACACTGAAGCTTTCTTT,CASSWTGANTEAFF
TRBJ1-4,TRBD1,once,TRBV19,TGTGCCAGCCTACTGACAGGGACTAATGAAAAACTGTTTTTT,CASLLTGTNEKLFF
TRBJ1-5,.,few,TRBV28,TGTGCCAGCAGTTTAGGGTGGCAGCCCCAGCATTTT,CASSLGWQPQHF
TRBJ2-7,.,.,TRBV30,TGTGCCTGGAGGATGGGGGGCTACGAGCAGTACTTC,CAWRMGGYEQYF
TRBJ2-6,.,.,TRBV6-1,TGTGCCAGCAGTGAAGCGGGTTCTGGGGCCAACGTCCTGACTTTC,CASSEAGSGANVLTF
TRBJ1-1,.,.,TRBV5-1,TGCGCCAGCAGCGAGGAGACAGTGGCTTTCTTT,CASSEETVAFF
TRBJ2-6,TRBD1,.,TRBV9,TGTGCCAGCAGCCCCGCCGGGACAGGGGGCGCGGGGGCCAACGTCCTGACTTTC,CASSPAGTGGAGANVLTF
TRBJ1-4,TRBD1,.,TRBV7-9,TGTGCCAGCAGCTTAGGGACAGGGGGCGCCGGGACTAATGAAAAACTGTTTTTT,CASSLGTGGAGTNEKLFF
TRBJ2-1,.,.,TRBV18,TGTGCCAGCTCACCCTTTTCCTCGAGCTCCTACAATGAGCAGTTCTTC,CASSPFSSSSYNEQFF
TRBJ1-3,TRBD1,.,TRBV7-9,TGTGCCAGCAGCCCCAGCCAGGGGGCTTATGGAAACACCATATATTTT,CASSPSQGAYGNTIYF
TRBJ1-5,TRBD1,.,TRBV7-9,TGTGCCAGCAGCTTGGGACAGGGGAGTAGTCAGCCCCAGCATTTT,CASSLGQGSSQPQHF
TRBJ1-2,.,.,TRBV6-5,TGTGCCAGCACGGCGGGCGGGTTCTCCGATGGCTACACCTTC,CASTAGGFSDGYTF
TRBJ1-2,.,.,TRBV3-1/TRBV3-2,TGTGCCAGCAGCCAAGTGAGGGGGAACTATGGCTACACCTTC,CASSQVRGNYGYTF
TRBJ1-1,.,.,TRBV2,TGTGCCAGCATTATGAACACTGAAGCTTTCTTT,CASIMNTEAFF
TRBJ1-5,.,once,TRBV18,TGTGCCAGCTCACCGGTCCGAGGGGAAAATCAGCCCCAGCATTTT,CASSPVRGENQPQHF
TRBJ1-1,TRBD1,.,TRBV7-9,TGTGCCAGCAGATCGACAGGGGTGAAGAACACTGAAGCTTTCTTT,CASRSTGVKNTEAFF
TRBJ1-1,.,.,TRBV12-3/TRBV12-4,TGTGCCAGCAGTTTCGTGGACAGCGCGGCTTTCTTT,CASSFVDSAAFF
TRBJ2-3,TRBD2,few,TRBV5-4,TGTGCCAGCAGCTTGTATGCGGGGGGGCCTGTTTCAGATACGCAGTATTTT,CASSLYAGGPVSDTQYF
TRBJ1-2,.,.,TRBV11-2,TGTGCCAGCAGCTTAAGCGGGGAAAACTATGGCTACACCTTC,CASSLSGENYGYTF
TRBJ2-1,TRBD2,.,TRBV2,TGTGCCAGCAGCGAACGGGCGGGGGGTACTAATGAGCAGTTCTTC,CASSERAGGTNEQFF
TRBJ1-1,.,.,TRBV6-5,TGTGCCAGCAGTTCCTCGGGGGCCAGGGCTGAAGCTTTCTTT,CASSSSGARAEAFF
TRBJ2-3,TRBD2,.,TRBV3-1/TRBV3-2,TGTGCCAGCAGCAGGACTAGCATAGATACGCAGTATTTT,CASSRTSIDTQYF
TRBJ2-2,TRBD1,.,TRBV10-3,TGTGCCATCACCGGGACAGCGAACACCGGGGAGCTGTTTTTT,CAITGTANTGELFF